This T cell receptor beta chain emerged from a study of graft-versus-host responses after intestinal transplantation. For the study at large: Every recipient underwent anti-thymocyte globulin induction, then tacrolimus and steroids for roughly 3 years.

Graft specimens yielded both intraepithelial and lamina propria lymphocytes. In the case of this clone: Antigen unknown.

The table came from immunoSEQ multiplex PCR; TCRdb's copy has only in-frame clones and leaves some out. The sample has approximately 15,000 clones, roughly 78% seen once; the top ten hold approximately 18%. CDR1 and CDR2 from the germline V gene are SGHRS and YFSETQ. V dropped 0 bases and J dropped 8 bases, with 11 bases sitting between them. CDR3 length equals 13 residues. Study observations and caveats: Early post-transplant HvG declines were associated with peak circulating GvH clone levels.

The specimen was ileum tissue, collected roughly 3.5 months after intestinal transplant. The source of this sequence is a human patient who received an intestinal transplant, so some T cells may come from the graft donor. The chain recombines TRBV5-1 with TRBJ1-2; D possibly corresponds to TRBD1 (6 bases). The CDR3 sequence is CASSLAGDGGYTF. CDR3 coding DNA: TGCGCCAGCAGCTTGGCAGGGGATGGGGGCTACACCTTC.